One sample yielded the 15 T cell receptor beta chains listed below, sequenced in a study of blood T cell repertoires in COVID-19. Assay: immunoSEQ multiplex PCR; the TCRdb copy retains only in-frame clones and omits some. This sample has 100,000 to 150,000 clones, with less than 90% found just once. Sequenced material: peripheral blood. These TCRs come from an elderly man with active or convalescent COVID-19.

For the CDR3, the DNA is TGCGCCAGCAGCTTGAGGACAGGGGACCCCGGGGAGCTGTTTTTT. Translation gives CASSLRTGDPGELFF. This sequence joins TRBV5-1 and TRBJ2-2; TRBD1 matches 9 bases. V dropped 1 base and J dropped 6; count of bases not matched to a gene: 4. The CDR3 has 15 amino acids. The germline CDR1 and CDR2 sequences are SGHRS and YFSETQ.

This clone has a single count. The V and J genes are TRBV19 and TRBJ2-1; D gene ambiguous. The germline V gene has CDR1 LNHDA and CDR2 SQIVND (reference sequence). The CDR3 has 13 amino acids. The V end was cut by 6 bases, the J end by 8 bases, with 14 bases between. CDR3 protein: CASSPSGGHEQFF. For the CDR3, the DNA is TGTGCCAGTAGCCCCTCGGGTGGCCATGAGCAGTTCTTC. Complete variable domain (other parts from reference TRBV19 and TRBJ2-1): DGGITQSPKYLFRKEGQNVTLSCEQNLNHDAMYWYRQDPGQGLRLIYYSQIVNDFQKGDIAEGYSVSREKKESFPLTVTSAQKNPTAFYLCASSPSGGHEQFFGPGTRLTVL.

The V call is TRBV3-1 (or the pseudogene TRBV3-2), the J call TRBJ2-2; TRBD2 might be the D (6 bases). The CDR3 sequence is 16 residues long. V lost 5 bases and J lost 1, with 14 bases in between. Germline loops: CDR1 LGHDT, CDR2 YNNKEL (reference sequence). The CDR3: CASSFGRGGNTGELFF. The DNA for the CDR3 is TGTGCCAGCAGCTTTGGTCGGGGAGGGAACACCGGGGAGCTGTTTTTT.

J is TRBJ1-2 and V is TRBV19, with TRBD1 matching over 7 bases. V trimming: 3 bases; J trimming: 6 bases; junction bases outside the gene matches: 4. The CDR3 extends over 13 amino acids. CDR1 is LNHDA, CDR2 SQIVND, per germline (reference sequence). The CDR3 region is CASSILDRDGYTF. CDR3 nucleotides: TGTGCCAGTAGTATCCTCGACAGGGATGGCTACACCTTC.

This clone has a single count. The CDR3 region has the DNA TGTGCCAGCAGCTACCCGGGACAGGGTTTCAACGAGCAGTACTTC. It specifies CASSYPGQGFNEQYF. V gene TRBV7-9 combines with J gene TRBJ2-7; 9 positions match TRBD1. The junction had 9 bases not matched to a gene; V was cut back by 4 bases and J by 5 bases. This CDR3 contains 15 residues. Germline CDR1 and CDR2: SEHNR and FQNEAQ (reference sequence).

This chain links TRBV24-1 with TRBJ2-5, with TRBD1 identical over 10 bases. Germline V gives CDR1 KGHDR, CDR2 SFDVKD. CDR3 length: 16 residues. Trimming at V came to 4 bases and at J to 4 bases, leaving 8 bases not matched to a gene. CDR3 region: CATSEGGQGDRETQYF. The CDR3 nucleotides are TGTGCCACCAGTGAAGGAGGACAGGGGGACCGAGAGACCCAGTACTTC.

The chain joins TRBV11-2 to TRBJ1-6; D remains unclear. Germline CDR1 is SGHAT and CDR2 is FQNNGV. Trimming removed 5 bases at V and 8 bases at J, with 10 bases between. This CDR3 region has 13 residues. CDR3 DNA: TGTGCCAGCAGCCAAGGAGGTTATTCACCCCTCCACTTT. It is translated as CASSQGGYSPLHF.

CDR3: CASSLVGQGAGGYTF. Written as DNA, the CDR3 is TGTGCCAGCAGCTTGGTCGGACAGGGGGCTGGGGGCTACACCTTC. The genes are TRBV5-5 and TRBJ1-2; 11 bases fit TRBD1. The CDR3 totals 15 residues. Germline trimming cut 0 bases from V and 8 bases from J; bases unmatched to any gene: 6. The germline V gene has CDR1 SGHKS and CDR2 YYEKEE (reference sequence). Filled out from reference TRBV5-5 and TRBJ1-2, the complete variable domain reads DAGVTQSPTHLIKTRGQQVTLRCSPISGHKSVSWYQQVLGQGPQFIFQYYEKEERGRGNFPDRFSARQFPNYSSELNVNALLLGDSALYLCASSLVGQGAGGYTFGSGTRLTVV.

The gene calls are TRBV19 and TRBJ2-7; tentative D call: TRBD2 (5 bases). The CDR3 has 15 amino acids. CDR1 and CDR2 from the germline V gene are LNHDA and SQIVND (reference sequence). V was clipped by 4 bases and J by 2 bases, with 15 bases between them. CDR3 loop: CASSTLRLFPYEQYF. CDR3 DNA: TGTGCCAGTAGTACCCTCCGACTATTCCCCTACGAGCAGTACTTC.

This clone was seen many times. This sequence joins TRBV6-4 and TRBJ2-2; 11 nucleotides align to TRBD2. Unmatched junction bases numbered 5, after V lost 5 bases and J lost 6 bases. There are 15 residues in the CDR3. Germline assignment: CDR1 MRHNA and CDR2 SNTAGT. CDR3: CASSSSTSGAGELFF. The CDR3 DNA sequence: TGTGCCAGCAGTTCGTCGACTAGCGGGGCCGGGGAGCTGTTTTTT.

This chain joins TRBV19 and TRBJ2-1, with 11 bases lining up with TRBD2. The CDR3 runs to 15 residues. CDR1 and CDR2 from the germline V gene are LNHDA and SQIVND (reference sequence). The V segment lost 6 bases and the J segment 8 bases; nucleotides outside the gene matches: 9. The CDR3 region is CASSISGRAGDEQFF. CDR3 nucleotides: TGTGCCAGTAGCATTAGCGGGAGGGCCGGCGATGAGCAGTTCTTC. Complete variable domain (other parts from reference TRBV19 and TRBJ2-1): DGGITQSPKYLFRKEGQNVTLSCEQNLNHDAMYWYRQDPGQGLRLIYYSQIVNDFQKGDIAEGYSVSREKKESFPLTVTSAQKNPTAFYLCASSISGRAGDEQFFGPGTRLTVL.

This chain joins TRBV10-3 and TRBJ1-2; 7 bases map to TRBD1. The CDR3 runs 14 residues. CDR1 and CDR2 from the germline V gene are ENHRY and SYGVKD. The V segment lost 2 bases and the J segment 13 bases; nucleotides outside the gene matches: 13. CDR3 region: CAISELDREVERTF. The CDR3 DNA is TGTGCCATCAGTGAGCTCGACAGGGAAGTTGAACGCACCTTC.

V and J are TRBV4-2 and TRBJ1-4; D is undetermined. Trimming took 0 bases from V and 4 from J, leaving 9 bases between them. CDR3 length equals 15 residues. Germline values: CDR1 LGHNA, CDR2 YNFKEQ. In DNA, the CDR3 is TGTGCCAGCAGCCAAGATCGATACATTAATGAAAAACTGTTTTTT. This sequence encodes CASSQDRYINEKLFF.

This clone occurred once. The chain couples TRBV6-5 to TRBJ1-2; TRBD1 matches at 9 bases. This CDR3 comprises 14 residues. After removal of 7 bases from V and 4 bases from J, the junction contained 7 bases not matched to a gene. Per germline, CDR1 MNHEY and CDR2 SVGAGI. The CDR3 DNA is TGTGCCAGCAAAAAAGGACAGGGGACCTATGGCTACACCTTC. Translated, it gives CASKKGQGTYGYTF.

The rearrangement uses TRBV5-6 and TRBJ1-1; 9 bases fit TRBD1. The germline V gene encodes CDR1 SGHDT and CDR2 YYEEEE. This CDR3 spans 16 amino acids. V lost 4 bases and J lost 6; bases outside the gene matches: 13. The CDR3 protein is CASSRGTGIQHAEAFF. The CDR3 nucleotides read TGTGCCAGCAGCAGGGGGACAGGGATTCAGCACGCTGAAGCTTTCTTT.